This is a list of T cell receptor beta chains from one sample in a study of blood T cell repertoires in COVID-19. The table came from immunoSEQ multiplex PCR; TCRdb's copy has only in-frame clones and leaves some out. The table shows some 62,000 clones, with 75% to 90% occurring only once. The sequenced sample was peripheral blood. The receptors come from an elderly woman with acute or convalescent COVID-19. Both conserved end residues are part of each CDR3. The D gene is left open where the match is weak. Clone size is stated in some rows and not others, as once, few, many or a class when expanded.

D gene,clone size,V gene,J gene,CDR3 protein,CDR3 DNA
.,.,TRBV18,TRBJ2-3,CASSPGPPVSADTQYF,TGTGCCAGCTCACCAGGGCCCCCGGTTTCCGCAGATACGCAGTATTTT
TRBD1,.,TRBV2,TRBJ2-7,CASSRDRSSYEQYF,TGTGCCAGCAGTCGGGACAGGAGCTCCTACGAGCAGTACTTC
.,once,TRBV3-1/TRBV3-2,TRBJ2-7,CASRRSGDIYEQYF,TGTGCCAGCCGAAGATCCGGGGACATCTACGAGCAGTACTTC
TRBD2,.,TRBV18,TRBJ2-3,CASSPEIGLAGNTDTQYF,TGTGCCAGCTCACCCGAGATCGGACTAGCGGGGAACACAGATACGCAGTATTTT
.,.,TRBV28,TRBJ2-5,CASSPRGAHLGGETQYF,TGTGCCAGCAGTCCCAGGGGGGCCCACCTAGGTGGAGAGACCCAGTACTTC
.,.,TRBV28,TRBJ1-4,CASRTPLGGAEKLFF,TGTGCCAGCAGGACCCCCTTGGGAGGGGCAGAAAAACTGTTTTTT
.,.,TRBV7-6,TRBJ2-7,CASSPQGGRSYEQYF,TGTGCCAGCAGCCCTCAGGGTGGGCGCTCCTACGAGCAGTACTTC
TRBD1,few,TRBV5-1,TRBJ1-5,CASSLQGGGNQPQHF,TGCGCCAGCAGCTTGCAGGGGGGAGGCAATCAGCCCCAGCATTTT
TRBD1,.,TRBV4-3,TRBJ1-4,CASSQGQGREKLFF,TGCGCCAGCAGCCAAGGACAGGGACGAGAAAAACTGTTTTTT
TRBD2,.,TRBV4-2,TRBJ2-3,CASSRRSGTSGGPRTDTQYF,TGTGCCAGCAGCCGGCGCTCGGGGACTAGCGGGGGCCCGCGCACAGATACGCAGTATTTT
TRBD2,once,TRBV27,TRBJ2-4,CASRAEGLRGRAYSAKNIQYF,TGTGCCAGCAGGGCAGAGGGCCTCCGCGGGAGGGCCTATTCTGCCAAAAACATTCAGTACTTC
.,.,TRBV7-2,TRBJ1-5,CASSLGGLRPQHF,TGTGCCAGCAGTTTGGGGGGGCTGAGGCCCCAGCATTTT
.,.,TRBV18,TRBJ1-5,CASSLNSNQPQHF,TGTGCCAGCTCACTTAATAGCAATCAGCCCCAGCATTTT
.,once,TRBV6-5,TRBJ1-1,CASSKTTGENTEAFF,TGTGCCAGCAGTAAAACGACAGGAGAGAACACTGAAGCTTTCTTT
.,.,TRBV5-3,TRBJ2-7,CARSLGWAPTYEQYF,TGTGCCAGAAGCTTGGGATGGGCACCTACCTACGAGCAGTACTTC
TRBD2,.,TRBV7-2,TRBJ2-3,CASTLAGTTDTQYF,TGTGCCAGCACTCTAGCGGGGACCACAGATACGCAGTATTTT
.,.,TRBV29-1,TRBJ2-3,CSVEDHDSTWQYF,TGCAGCGTTGAAGATCACGACAGTACGTGGCAGTATTTT
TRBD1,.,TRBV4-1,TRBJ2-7,CASSHQGQADYEQYF,TGCGCCAGCAGCCACCAGGGACAGGCGGACTACGAGCAGTACTTC
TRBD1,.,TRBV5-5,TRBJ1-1,CASSLRQGHTEAFF,TGTGCCAGCAGCCTTCGACAGGGGCACACTGAAGCTTTCTTT
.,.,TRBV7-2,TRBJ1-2,CASSLVLGSPANYGYTF,TGTGCCAGCAGCTTAGTACTGGGCAGCCCAGCTAACTATGGCTACACCTTC
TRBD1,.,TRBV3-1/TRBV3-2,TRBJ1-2,CASRPGQGANYGYTF,TGTGCCAGCAGACCCGGACAGGGGGCTAACTATGGCTACACCTTC
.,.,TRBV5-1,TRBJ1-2,CASSLVTDYGYTF,TGCGCCAGCAGCTTGGTCACTGACTATGGCTACACCTTC
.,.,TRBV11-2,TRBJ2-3,CASRAPGDTQYF,TGTGCCAGCAGAGCACCCGGAGATACGCAGTATTTT
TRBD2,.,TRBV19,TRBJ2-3,CASSLGLAGRATDTQYF,TGTGCCAGTAGCCTGGGACTAGCGGGCCGAGCAACAGATACGCAGTATTTT
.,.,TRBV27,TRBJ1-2,CASSSTVNYGYTF,TGTGCCAGCAGCTCGACAGTCAACTATGGCTACACCTTC
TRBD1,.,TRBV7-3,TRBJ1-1,CASRPTGANTEAFF,TGTGCCAGCAGGCCTACAGGGGCCAACACTGAAGCTTTCTTT
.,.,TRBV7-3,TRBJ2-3,CASSQYGGPDTQYF,TGTGCCAGCAGCCAATACGGGGGGCCTGATACGCAGTATTTT
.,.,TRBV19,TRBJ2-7,CASSPASFPNEQYF,TGTGCCAGTAGCCCTGCGAGCTTCCCCAACGAGCAGTACTTC
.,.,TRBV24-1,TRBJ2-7,CATSDSLLRHEQYF,TGTGCCACCAGTGACTCCCTACTCAGGCACGAGCAGTACTTC
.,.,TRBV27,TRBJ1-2,CASSRSARHLGYTF,TGTGCCAGCAGTAGGTCTGCCAGGCACCTAGGCTACACCTTC
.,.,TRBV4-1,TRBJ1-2,CASSLRGLAPGDGYTF,TGCGCCAGCAGCCTAAGAGGGTTGGCGCCGGGAGATGGCTACACCTTC
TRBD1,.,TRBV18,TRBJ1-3,CASSPRDSSGNTIYF,TGTGCCAGCTCACCCCGGGACAGCTCTGGAAACACCATATATTTT
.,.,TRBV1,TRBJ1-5,CTSSGKVKLEGQPQHF,TGCACCAGCAGCGGCAAGGTCAAGTTGGAGGGACAGCCCCAGCATTTT
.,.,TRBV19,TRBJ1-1,CASSIVQGGGVNTEAFF,TGTGCCAGTAGTATAGTCCAGGGAGGGGGGGTCAACACTGAAGCTTTCTTT
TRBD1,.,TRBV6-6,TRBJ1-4,CASSYQGQGEEKLFF,TGTGCCAGCAGTTATCAAGGACAGGGGGAGGAAAAACTGTTTTTT
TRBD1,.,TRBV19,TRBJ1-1,CASSDPARQGRNTEAFF,TGTGCCAGTAGTGACCCTGCTAGACAGGGAAGGAACACTGAAGCTTTCTTT
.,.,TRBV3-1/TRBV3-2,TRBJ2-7,CASSQGPGLSSYEQYF,TGTGCCAGCAGCCAGGGACCGGGACTGAGTTCCTACGAGCAGTACTTC